The rows below give T cell receptor beta chains drawn from one sample of a study of T cell repertoires in ileal Crohn's disease. The method was immunoSEQ multiplex PCR; TCRdb's version includes in-frame clones alone and lacks a portion of them. The table includes 1,700 or so clones, about 88% detected once. Input material: ileal tissue. Every receptor here comes from an adult with Crohn's disease. CDR3s include the opening cysteine and the closing phenylalanine or tryptophan. Fields, in order: clone size, D gene, V gene, J gene, CDR3 DNA, CDR3 protein. A D gene is named only where the DNA matches it firmly. Size is stated for part of the rows, as once, few or many counts, or as a class when the clone is expanded.

-	TRBD2	TRBV30	TRBJ2-7	TGTGCCTGGAGTGACCGGCGAACGGGAGGCTACGAGCAGTACTTC	CAWSDRRTGGYEQYF
-	-	TRBV10-2	TRBJ2-1	TGCGCCAGCACGGCGGGGTCGTACAATGAGCAGTTCTTC	CASTAGSYNEQFF
-	-	TRBV7-2	TRBJ2-7	TGTGCCAGCAGCTTTGGGGCTGTGGTCTCCTACGAGCAGTACTTC	CASSFGAVVSYEQYF
-	-	TRBV7-2	TRBJ1-3	TGTGCCAGCAGCATCGGGGGGATCAACACCATATATTTT	CASSIGGINTIYF
once	-	TRBV4-3	TRBJ2-2	TGCGCCAGCAGCCTCGGTAGCGTTAGCACCGGGGAGCTGTTTTTT	CASSLGSVSTGELFF
-	-	TRBV6-5	TRBJ2-2	TGTGCCAGCAGTTACTCGAAGAGACAGGTCACCGGGGAGCTGTTTTTT	CASSYSKRQVTGELFF
-	TRBD2	TRBV6-1	TRBJ2-3	TGTGCCAGCAGGGAAGCGGGGGCCTCTCCCACAGATACGCAGTATTTT	CASREAGASPTDTQYF
-	-	TRBV4-1	TRBJ1-2	TGCGCCAGCAGCCAAGCAGGGCCGATCCTCTATGGCTACACCTTC	CASSQAGPILYGYTF
-	TRBD2	TRBV2	TRBJ2-7	TGTGCCAGCCACTTAGCGGGAGTTAAGGACGAGCAGTACTTC	CASHLAGVKDEQYF
-	TRBD1	TRBV2	TRBJ2-5	TGTGCCAGCAGTGATCTAGGACAGGGAATGGCCGGCTACTTC	CASSDLGQGMAGYF
-	TRBD2	TRBV6-1	TRBJ2-3	TGTGCCAGCACCCTAGCGGCTAGCACAGATACGCAGTATTTT	CASTLAASTDTQYF
-	-	TRBV30	TRBJ1-1	TGTGCCTGGCATAGGAACACTGAAGCTTTCTTT	CAWHRNTEAFF
-	-	TRBV7-9	TRBJ1-3	TGTGCCAGCAGCTTAGACGGGGGTAGTCGCTCTGGAAACACCATATATTTT	CASSLDGGSRSGNTIYF
-	-	TRBV15	TRBJ1-5	TGTGCCACCAGTGACCAGGGGAGCAATCAGCCCCAGCATTTT	CATSDQGSNQPQHF
-	-	TRBV11-2	TRBJ2-3	TGTGCCAGCGGGGGGGCCTTATACACAGATACGCAGTATTTT	CASGGALYTDTQYF
-	TRBD1	TRBV18	TRBJ1-2	TGTGCCAGCTCACCACCGGACAGGGCATATGGCTACACCTTC	CASSPPDRAYGYTF
-	-	TRBV6-1	TRBJ2-3	TGTGCCACCCAGGGTAGGGGAGTCACAGATACGCAGTATTTT	CATQGRGVTDTQYF
-	TRBD1	TRBV6-5	TRBJ2-3	TGTGCCAGCAGCCCCGGACAGGCCCCGACGAATACGCAGTATTTT	CASSPGQAPTNTQYF
-	-	TRBV28	TRBJ2-7	TGTGCCAGCAGTCTCTCCCGCTTCGGCGAGCAGTACTTC	CASSLSRFGEQYF
-	-	TRBV6-5	TRBJ1-1	TGTGCCAGCAGTTACAAGGCTGGAAGACTCACTGAAGCTTTCTTT	CASSYKAGRLTEAFF
-	-	TRBV5-1	TRBJ2-7	TGCGCCAGCAGCTTGTGGGGAAGCGGAGGCGAGCAGTACTTC	CASSLWGSGGEQYF
few	TRBD2	TRBV4-2	TRBJ2-2	TGTGCCAGCAGCCAACTAGCGGGAGACACCGGGGAGCTGTTTTTT	CASSQLAGDTGELFF
-	TRBD1	TRBV30	TRBJ2-2	TGTGCCTGGAGTGTTACCCACAGGGGGCGTCCCGGGGAGCTGTTTTTT	CAWSVTHRGRPGELFF
-	TRBD1	TRBV27	TRBJ1-1	TGTGCCAGCAGACCGGACAGGGGACTCATGAACACTGAAGCTTTCTTT	CASRPDRGLMNTEAFF
once	-	TRBV2	TRBJ2-3	-	CASILGSTDTQYF
-	-	TRBV29-1	TRBJ1-2	TGCAGCGTTGGCGGTGAGGGCTATGGCTACACCTTC	CSVGGEGYGYTF
-	-	TRBV6-5	TRBJ1-2	TGTGCCAGCAGTCCTGACAGATTCCATGGCTACACCTTC	CASSPDRFHGYTF
-	-	TRBV30	TRBJ2-5	TGTGCCTGGAGTGTACTAAACCAAGAGACCCAGTACTTC	CAWSVLNQETQYF
-	-	TRBV7-9	TRBJ1-4	TGTGCCAGCAGCTTCCAGGGATCCACTAATGAAAAACTGTTTTTT	CASSFQGSTNEKLFF
-	-	TRBV5-1	TRBJ1-1	TGCGCCAGCAGCTTGGTCCGTTATGGGACTGAAGCTTTCTTT	CASSLVRYGTEAFF
-	-	TRBV4-3	TRBJ1-5	TGCGCCAGCAGCCGGACTCGCGCAGGCCAGCCCCAGCATTTT	CASSRTRAGQPQHF
-	-	TRBV5-1	TRBJ1-6	TGCGCCAGCAGCTGGGACACCCGGAATAATTCACCCCTCCACTTT	CASSWDTRNNSPLHF
-	-	TRBV4-3	TRBJ2-2	TGCGCCAGCAGCCAAGGAAACACCGGGGAGCTGTTTTTT	CASSQGNTGELFF
-	-	TRBV21-1	TRBJ2-6	TGTGCCAGCACCCCGGAGGGGGCAGGGTTCAGCTCTGGGGCCAACGTCCTGACTTTC	CASTPEGAGFSSGANVLTF
-	-	TRBV15	TRBJ2-6	TGTGCCACCCGCCGCTCTGGGGCCAACGTCCTGACTTTC	CATRRSGANVLTF
-	TRBD2	TRBV30	TRBJ2-1	TGTGCCCGCGGGCTAGCGGGAGTCAATGAGCAGTTCTTC	CARGLAGVNEQFF
-	-	TRBV5-4	TRBJ1-4	TGTGCCAGCAGCTTAGACGGATATAATGAAAAACTGTTTTTT	CASSLDGYNEKLFF
-	-	TRBV30	TRBJ1-1	TGTGCCTGGAGTGTGAAATTGGAGGGCACTGAAGCTTTCTTT	CAWSVKLEGTEAFF
-	-	TRBV4-3	TRBJ2-3	TGCGCCAGCAGCCAAGAAAGTTTCATCACAGATACGCAGTATTTT	CASSQESFITDTQYF
-	TRBD2	TRBV4-3	TRBJ2-1	TGCGCCAGCAGCCAATCGGTAGCGGGAGGGGACTACAATGAGCAGTTCTTC	CASSQSVAGGDYNEQFF
-	-	TRBV6-5	TRBJ2-5	TGTGCCAGCCGGGGCAGGGGAAAGCAAGAGACCCAGTACTTC	CASRGRGKQETQYF
once	-	TRBV7-2	TRBJ2-3	TGTGCCAGCAGCCCCCGGGGGAGCACAGATACGCAGTATTTT	CASSPRGSTDTQYF
-	-	TRBV27	TRBJ2-7	TGTGCCAGCAAGGGCTGGGCACAGGGCGTCGACGAGCAGTACTTC	CASKGWAQGVDEQYF
-	-	TRBV18	TRBJ1-1	TGTGCCAGCTCACGGTCTTTGACAGGTTTAAGCACTGAAGCTTTCTTT	CASSRSLTGLSTEAFF
-	-	TRBV6-4	TRBJ2-4	TGTGCCAGCAGTGAAGTGGGGGGAAACATTCAGTACTTC	CASSEVGGNIQYF
-	-	TRBV6-1	TRBJ2-3	TGTGCCAGCAGGACGGCCATCTTCACAGATACGCAGTATTTT	CASRTAIFTDTQYF
few	-	TRBV7-8	TRBJ1-2	TGTGCCAGCAGCGCAGCCGTGGGGGTCGGCTATGGCTACACCTTC	CASSAAVGVGYGYTF
-	-	TRBV20-1	TRBJ2-1	TGCAGTGCCTCCAACCGGTTCTTC	CSASNRFF
-	-	TRBV4-3	TRBJ2-2	TGCGCCAGCAGCCGGGACTTCGACACCGGGGAGCTGTTTTTT	CASSRDFDTGELFF
-	TRBD1	TRBV5-6	TRBJ1-4	TGTGCCAGCAGCTTACAGGGGGCGAGCAATGAAAAACTGTTTTTT	CASSLQGASNEKLFF
-	-	TRBV18	TRBJ2-1	TGTGCCAGCTCAAGCGAAGCCAATGAGCAGTTCTTC	CASSSEANEQFF
-	-	TRBV2	TRBJ1-1	TGTGCCAGCAGTGTAGAAGCGAACACTGAAGCTTTCTTT	CASSVEANTEAFF
-	-	TRBV4-3	TRBJ1-2	TGCGCCAGCAGCCTAGAGGGAAGTAACTATGGCTACACCTTC	CASSLEGSNYGYTF
-	-	TRBV6-5	TRBJ1-6	TGTGCCACCCGCCGACAGGCTTCACCCCTCCACTTT	CATRRQASPLHF